These 18 T cell receptor beta chains originate from one sample sequenced in a study of shared clonotypes between healthy human individuals. Sequencing was performed with immunoSEQ multiplex PCR; in TCRdb, only in-frame clones are kept and a portion is missing. The sample holds 1,500,000 or so clones; about 98.5% are singletons and the top ten take approximately 0.38%. Sequences were obtained from naive CD4+ T cells sorted from blood. Subset described: CD45RA+ positively selected. The receptors were gathered from a man between 25 and 39 years old in good health.

V usage is TRBV6-1 and J usage is TRBJ1-1; weak D call: TRBD1 (6 bases). Germline CDR1 is MNHNS and CDR2 is SASEGT. The CDR3 is 12 amino acids. With 11 bases removed from V and 4 bases from J, the gap between germline ends came to 14 bases. CDR3 nucleotide sequence: TGTGCCGCCCGGGGGCCTAGCACTGAAGCTTTCTTT. Protein product: CAARGPSTEAFF.

This chain connects TRBV2 to TRBJ2-7, with a tentative D call TRBD1 (6 bases). This CDR3 has 14 amino acids. Germline assignment: CDR1 SNHLY and CDR2 FYNNEI. Trimming left V 5 bases short and J 3 bases short, with 14 bases between. CDR3 loop: CASSLQGVDYEQYF. CDR3 sequence (DNA): TGTGCCAGCAGTCTACAGGGAGTAGACTACGAGCAGTACTTC. Based on the CDR3 plus reference TRBV2 and TRBJ2-7, the full variable domain is EPEVTQTPSHQVTQMGQEVILRCVPISNHLYFYWYRQILGQKVEFLVSFYNNEISEKSEIFDDQFSVERPDGSNFTLKIRSTKLEDSAMYFCASSLQGVDYEQYFGPGTRLTVT.

The chain combines TRBV5-4 with TRBJ1-1; no clear D. The ends were cut back, 2 bases at V and 4 bases at J, with 18 bases in the middle. The CDR3 contains 16 residues. Germline-derived CDR1 and CDR2 are SGHNT and YYREEE (reference sequence). This CDR3 is CASSFWVFLGSTEAFF. CDR3 nucleotide sequence: TGTGCCAGCAGCTTTTGGGTATTCCTCGGGTCCACTGAAGCTTTCTTT.

The chain links TRBV18 to TRBJ2-5, with D hard to call. Trimming pared 1 base from V and 2 bases from J, leaving 14 bases between. Germline V gene lookup returns CDR1 KGHSH and CDR2 LQKENI. This CDR3 has 16 residues. CDR3: CASSPLEQILQETQYF. CDR3 DNA: TGTGCCAGCTCACCACTTGAGCAAATCTTGCAAGAGACCCAGTACTTC.

The chain links TRBV7-2 to TRBJ2-7; D call uncertain. Trimming took off 5 bases at V and 4 bases at J, with 12 bases between the two ends. This CDR3 has 13 amino acids. The germline gives CDR1 SGHTA, CDR2 FQGNSA. Here the CDR3 DNA reads TGTGCCAGCAGCCTAACGGCGCGTTACGAGCAGTACTTC. Its translation is CASSLTARYEQYF.

This clone was seen once. The J gene is TRBJ1-2, the V gene TRBV5-4; 8 bases line up with TRBD1. The CDR3 length is 17 residues. The ends lost 2 bases at V and 0 bases at J; junction bases unmatched: 9. Germline CDR1 SGHNT, CDR2 YYREEE (reference sequence). The DNA for the CDR3 is TGTGCCAGCAGCTTACTACTCGACAGGGGCGCTAACTATGGCTACACCTTC. Translation gives CASSLLLDRGANYGYTF.

The chain is built from TRBV5-1 and TRBJ2-5, with 7 bases matching TRBD1. CDR1 SGHRS and CDR2 YFSETQ come from the germline V gene. The V and J ends lost 4 bases and 1 base, in that order; junction bases with no gene match: 4. CDR3 length equals 14 residues. CDR3 sequence reads: CASSPRQGQETQYF. CDR3 sequence (DNA): TGCGCCAGCAGCCCACGACAGGGCCAAGAGACCCAGTACTTC.

V and J are TRBV28 and TRBJ1-2; D unresolved. The CDR3 sequence is 14 residues long. Germline V gene data show CDR1 as MDHEN and CDR2 as SYDVKM. The V gene lost 1 base and the J gene lost 7 bases, with 13 bases spanning the gap. This CDR3 reads CASSLLSRTVGYTF. CDR3 nucleotides: TGTGCCAGCAGTTTATTAAGCAGAACGGTTGGCTACACCTTC.

To note about this clone: This same CDR3 is encoded by further DNA sequences in the sample. This rearrangement joins TRBV29-1 to TRBJ2-5; D unclear. The germline V gene has CDR1 SQVTM and CDR2 ANQGSEA. The CDR3 totals 12 residues. V was shortened by 4 bases and J by 3 bases, with 9 bases between the two germline ends. The CDR3 DNA is TGCAGCGTTGTAGGCATAGAAGAGACCCAGTACTTC. Translating it yields CSVVGIEETQYF.

This clone was seen only once. The genes are TRBV9 and TRBJ2-1; no firm D call. Trimming pared 0 bases from V and 2 bases from J, leaving 9 bases between. The CDR3 length is 15 residues. In germline, CDR1 is SGDLS, CDR2 YYNGEE. CDR3 nucleotide sequence: TGTGCCAGCAGCGTAGATGGGAAAGCCTACAATGAGCAGTTCTTC. It yields the protein CASSVDGKAYNEQFF.

This chain joins TRBV11-2 and TRBJ2-1, with 7 bases fitting TRBD2. The germline V gene encodes CDR1 SGHAT and CDR2 FQNNGV. The CDR3 has 17 amino acids. The V gene end was trimmed by 0 bases and the J gene end by 3 bases; junction bases not matched to a gene: 8. Here the CDR3 DNA reads TGTGCCAGCAGCTTAGAATCGGGGTCTAGCGGCTACAATGAGCAGTTCTTC. It translates to CASSLESGSSGYNEQFF.

For this clone: Other DNA sequences within the sample encode an identical CDR3. The V call is TRBV28, the J call TRBJ2-7; TRBD1 matches 7 bases. Germline CDR1 is MDHEN and CDR2 is SYDVKM. J gave up 2 bases and V 6 bases, and 7 bases lay outside the gene matches. The CDR3 extends over 14 amino acids. The CDR3 DNA reads as TGTGCCAGCAGACGGACAGGAGCTACCTACGAGCAGTACTTC. It translates to CASRRTGATYEQYF.

The rearrangement uses TRBV28 and TRBJ1-5; tentative D call: TRBD1 (5 bases). V lost 6 bases, J lost 0 bases, and 12 bases lay in between. Germline V gene data show CDR1 as MDHEN and CDR2 as SYDVKM. This CDR3 contains 15 residues. The CDR3 region has the DNA TGTGCCAGCAGACCGCCAGGGCCTAGCAATCAGCCCCAGCATTTT. It translates to CASRPPGPSNQPQHF.

This chain joins TRBV7-9 and TRBJ1-4; D is unclear. Per the germline V gene, CDR1 is SEHNR and CDR2 is FQNEAQ (reference sequence). CDR3 length: 12 amino acids. V was clipped by 6 bases and J by 14 bases, with 16 bases between them. The CDR3 region has the DNA TGTGCCAGCAGGCCATTGGACGAAGGGCTGTTTTTT. Translation: CASRPLDEGLFF.

This clone was picked up one time. The rearrangement uses TRBV6-1 and TRBJ1-5; 10 bases agree with TRBD1. The CDR3 sequence is 18 residues long. Germline V lookup: CDR1 MNHNS, CDR2 SASEGT. V lost 4 bases to trimming and J lost 3 bases; unmatched junction nucleotides: 12. The CDR3 loop is CASSAIGGQGNYNQPQHF. The DNA for the CDR3 is TGTGCCAGCAGTGCGATAGGGGGACAGGGGAATTACAATCAGCCCCAGCATTTT.

The chain carries TRBV9 and TRBJ1-1, with D tentatively TRBD1 (5 bases). CDR1 and CDR2 (germline): SGDLS, YYNGEE. Trimming pared 4 bases from V and 1 base from J, leaving 14 bases between. The CDR3 length is 15 residues. The DNA for the CDR3 is TGTGCCAGCAGCACCCGGGGGACTGGGAACACTGAAGCTTTCTTT. It specifies CASSTRGTGNTEAFF.

V usage is TRBV11-2 and J usage is TRBJ2-4; possible D gene TRBD2, 5 bases. Germline lookup yields CDR1 SGHAT and CDR2 FQNNGV. The CDR3 runs 17 residues. V was pared by 1 base and J by 0 bases, with 13 bases between. This CDR3 is CASSLGGGSRAKNIQYF. For the CDR3, the DNA is TGTGCCAGCAGCTTAGGTGGTGGGAGTAGAGCCAAAAACATTCAGTACTTC.

This clone showed up just once. The chain is built from TRBV7-3 and TRBJ1-2; D is unclear. V lost 1 base, J lost 2 bases, and 8 bases lay in between. This CDR3 comprises 14 residues. Germline-derived CDR1 and CDR2 are SGHTA and FQGTGA. The CDR3 is CASSLSPGNYGYTF. The CDR3 DNA sequence: TGTGCCAGCAGCTTAAGTCCGGGGAACTATGGCTACACCTTC. Looking up the rest from reference TRBV7-3 and TRBJ1-2 gives the full variable domain: GAGVSQTPSNKVTEKGKYVELRCDPISGHTALYWYRQSLGQGPEFLIYFQGTGAADDSGLPNDRFFAVRPEGSVSTLKIQRTERGDSAVYLCASSLSPGNYGYTFGSGTRLTVV.